Shown below are 16 T cell receptor beta chains from a single sample sequenced in a study of OX40 agonist ivuxolimab in advanced cancers. Clones were sequenced by immunoSEQ multiplex PCR, and TCRdb holds only the in-frame ones, with some missing. This table has 65,000 to 75,000 clones, approximately 90% appearing once. The sequencing used CD4+ or CD8+ T cells sorted from blood, collected in a trial of the OX40 agonist ivuxolimab. These receptors came from an adult with an advanced solid tumor such as melanoma, head and neck, liver or kidney cancer.

As to this clone: The same CDR3 can be traced to other DNA sequences in this sample. This rearrangement joins TRBV28 to TRBJ1-2, with 9 bases matching TRBD1. Germline assignment: CDR1 MDHEN and CDR2 SYDVKM. The CDR3 length is 14 residues. The junction had 8 bases not matched to a gene; V was cut back by 6 bases and J by 6 bases. The chain's CDR3 is CASSRGQGRDGYTF. The CDR3 nucleotides read TGTGCCAGCAGCCGCGGACAGGGGAGGGATGGCTACACCTTC.

The V call is TRBV5-5, the J call TRBJ1-3, with D possibly TRBD1 on 5 matching bases. V was trimmed by 4 bases and J by 2 bases, leaving 10 bases between them. The CDR3 length is 14 residues. Germline CDR1 SGHKS, CDR2 YYEKEE (reference sequence). The CDR3 bases are TGTGCCAGCAGCATGCAGGGTCCTGGAAACACCATATATTTT. Translating it yields CASSMQGPGNTIYF.

This chain links TRBV7-9 with TRBJ1-2; D remains unclear. Trimming cost V 1 base and J 4 bases, with 7 bases left between them. The CDR3 runs to 13 residues. Germline CDR1 is SEHNR and CDR2 is FQNEAQ (reference sequence). CDR3 DNA: TGTGCCAGCAGCTTAGGACCGACCTATGGCTACACCTTC. Translation: CASSLGPTYGYTF.

The V call is TRBV18, the J call TRBJ2-1; D gene uncertain. CDR1 is KGHSH, CDR2 LQKENI, per germline. Trimming stripped 3 bases from V and 5 bases from J, with 8 bases between. This CDR3 has 13 amino acids. The CDR3 region is CASSPARNNEQFF. The CDR3, as DNA: TGTGCCAGCTCACCGGCAAGAAACAATGAGCAGTTCTTC. The full variable domain, its missing parts supplied by reference TRBV18 and TRBJ2-1, is NAGVMQNPRHLVRRRGQEARLRCSPMKGHSHVYWYRQLPEEGLKFMVYLQKENIIDESGMPKERFSAEFPKEGPSILRIQQVVRGDSAAYFCASSPARNNEQFFGPGTRLTVL.

The chain carries TRBV7-2 and TRBJ2-3, with 9 nucleotides matching TRBD2. The CDR3 contains 17 residues. CDR1 and CDR2 (germline): SGHTA, FQGNSA. After removal of 0 bases from V and 2 bases from J, the junction contained 6 bases not matched to a gene. CDR3 DNA: TGTGCCAGCAGCTTAGCGTTCCTAGCGGGATACACAGATACGCAGTATTTT. It yields the protein CASSLAFLAGYTDTQYF.

This clone was counted once. This chain connects TRBV9 to TRBJ2-5; D not resolved. V was shortened by 2 bases and J by 2 bases, with 7 bases between the two germline ends. The CDR3 consists of 13 residues. CDR1 and CDR2 (germline): SGDLS, YYNGEE. In nucleotides, the CDR3 is TGTGCCAGCAGCGTGATGGGGCAAGAGACCCAGTACTTC. Translated, it gives CASSVMGQETQYF.

The genes are TRBV30 and TRBJ1-2; D is uncertain. The germline V and J ends were trimmed by 0 bases and 5 bases, with 7 bases remaining between them. The V gene's germline CDR1 is GTSNPN and CDR2 SVGIG (reference sequence). The length of the CDR3 is 12 residues. CDR3 bases: TGTGCCTGGAGTGTAGGCCAGTATGGCTACACCTTC. Its protein product is CAWSVGQYGYTF.

This chain connects TRBV28 to TRBJ1-1; D remains unclear. CDR3 length equals 11 residues. Trimming removed 3 bases from V and 7 bases from J, with 6 bases in between. The germline CDR1 and CDR2 sequences are MDHEN and SYDVKM. The DNA of the CDR3 is TGTGCCAGCAGTTTCCGAAATGAAGCTTTCTTT. Amino acids: CASSFRNEAFF.

The CDR3: CASSLNPSGGTEAFF. The CDR3 coding sequence is TGCGCCAGCAGCCTCAACCCTTCGGGGGGCACTGAAGCTTTCTTT. The chain has TRBV4-1 and TRBJ1-1; possibly TRBD1 for D (5 bases). Trimming removed 4 bases from V and 4 bases from J, with 16 bases in between. CDR3 length: 15 residues. Germline values: CDR1 MGHRA, CDR2 YSYEKL.

V gene TRBV11-3 combines with J gene TRBJ2-1, with 7 bases identical to TRBD2. The germline gives CDR1 SGHNT, CDR2 YENEEA. CDR3 length: 14 amino acids. Trimming took 2 bases from V and 8 from J; bases not matched to a gene: 6. The CDR3 loop reads CASSLKAGYDEQFF. The CDR3 coding sequence is TGTGCCAGCAGCTTAAAAGCGGGATATGATGAGCAGTTCTTC.

V and J are TRBV7-9 and TRBJ2-7; the match to TRBD2 covers 7 bases. V was pared by 2 bases and J by 4 bases, with 11 bases of the junction left unmatched. The germline V gene encodes CDR1 SEHNR and CDR2 FQNEAQ (reference sequence). This CDR3 spans 16 amino acids. As DNA, the CDR3 is TGTGCCAGCAGCTTACCACCCTCGGGACTACAGTACGAGCAGTACTTC. Translated, it gives CASSLPPSGLQYEQYF.

J is TRBJ2-1 and V is TRBV4-3; possible D gene TRBD2, 7 bases. Looked up from germline, CDR1 is LGHNA and CDR2 is YSLEER. V gave up 3 bases and J gave up 9 bases, with 9 bases separating them. This CDR3 has 12 amino acids. For the CDR3, the DNA is TGCGCCAGCAGCCATAGGGGGGGTGAGCAGTTCTTC. It specifies CASSHRGGEQFF.

V and J are TRBV7-3 and TRBJ2-6; tentatively, D is TRBD1 or TRBD2 (5 bases each). CDR3 length: 15 residues. Germline CDR1 SGHTA, CDR2 FQGTGA. The V and J ends lost 2 bases and 2 bases respectively, with 7 bases between them. CDR3 protein: CASSLPGPGANVLTF. The CDR3 DNA reads TGTGCCAGCAGCTTACCGGGGCCTGGGGCCAACGTCCTGACTTTC.

The V and J genes are TRBV19 and TRBJ2-5, with D unresolved. The germline V gene has CDR1 LNHDA and CDR2 SQIVND (reference sequence). V lost 4 bases and J lost 2, with 5 bases in between. CDR3 length: 12 amino acids. The CDR3 sequence is CASSTTQETQYF. CDR3 DNA: TGTGCCAGTAGTACAACACAAGAGACCCAGTACTTC.

V is TRBV7-2 and J is TRBJ2-2, with a tentative D call TRBD2 (6 bases). V was shortened by 8 bases and J by 3 bases, with 10 bases between the two germline ends. This CDR3 has 13 residues. CDR1 is SGHTA and CDR2 is FQGNSA in the germline V gene. CDR3 region: CASGRPYTGELFF. DNA for the CDR3: TGTGCCAGCGGGAGGCCCTACACCGGGGAGCTGTTTTTT.

CDR3 in DNA: TGCGCCAGCAGCCCCGGCGGTGGGGGGACCCCAGATACGCAGTATTTT. Protein sequence: CASSPGGGGTPDTQYF. The chain uses TRBV4-3 and TRBJ2-3; tentatively, D is TRBD2 (6 bases). Trimming took off 4 bases at V and 4 bases at J, with 18 bases between the two ends. Germline CDR1 is LGHNA and CDR2 is YSLEER. This CDR3 comprises 16 residues.